This T cell receptor beta chain was sequenced for a study of Ad26.COV2.S vaccination and SARS-CoV-2 variants. The V gene lost 10 bases and the J gene lost 0 bases, with 12 bases spanning the gap. This CDR3 contains 13 residues. Germline-derived CDR1 and CDR2 are ENHRY and SYGVKD. Assay: immunoSEQ multiplex PCR; the TCRdb copy retains only in-frame clones and omits some. The data contain 450,000 to 550,000 clones, nearly 90% of them singletons. Treatment: 15 to 20 received Ad26.COV2.S at low or high dose, single or two shots; roughly five received placebo; per-sample allocation not given. Samples were taken on day 63 after the first vaccine or placebo injection. Donation was by an adult aged 18-55 years who was in Boston.

The chain couples TRBV10-3 to TRBJ1-1; possibly TRBD1 for D (5 bases). The TCR sequence derives from a person aged 18-65 years who received the Ad26.COV2.S COVID-19 vaccine or a placebo. The starting material was peripheral blood, obtained in a trial of Ad26.COV2.S vaccine versus placebo. The CDR3 DNA reads as TGTGCCACCGGGACTCACATGAACACTGAAGCTTTCTTT. Amino acid sequence: CATGTHMNTEAFF.